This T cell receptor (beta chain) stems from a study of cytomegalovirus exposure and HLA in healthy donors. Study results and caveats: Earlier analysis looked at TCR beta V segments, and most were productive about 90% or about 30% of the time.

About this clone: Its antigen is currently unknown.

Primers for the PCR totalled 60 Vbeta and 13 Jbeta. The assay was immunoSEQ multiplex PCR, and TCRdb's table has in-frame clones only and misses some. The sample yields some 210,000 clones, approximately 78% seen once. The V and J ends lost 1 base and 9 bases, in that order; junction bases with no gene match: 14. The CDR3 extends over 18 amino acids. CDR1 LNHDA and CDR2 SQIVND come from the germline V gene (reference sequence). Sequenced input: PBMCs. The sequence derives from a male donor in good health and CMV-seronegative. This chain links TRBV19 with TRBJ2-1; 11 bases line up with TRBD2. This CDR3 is CASSIVAGGAASQGEQFF. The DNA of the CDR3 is TGTGCCAGTAGTATAGTAGCGGGAGGGGCTGCCAGCCAGGGTGAGCAGTTCTTC.